This T cell receptor beta chain was identified in a study of early T cells in non-severe SARS-CoV-2 infection. TCRdb redid the calling of the 5' RACE reads with MiXCR, one entry per CDR3 protein. The sample lists more than 25,000 distinct CDR3 sequences; roughly 5.6% were seen once. The germline V gene encodes CDR1 SGHAT and CDR2 FQNNGV. V lost 3 bases and J 6 bases, leaving 11 bases between the germline ends. The CDR3 consists of 14 residues. This clonotype is labeled as medium-sized. Sequencing used whole blood. This chain uses TRBV11-2 with TRBJ2-2; tentative D call: TRBD1 (6 bases). The TCR sequence derives from an adult who was a healthcare worker with PCR-confirmed SARS-CoV-2 infection or an uninfected control (not recorded which). In DNA, the CDR3 is TGTGCCAGCAGCTTTGGGACACCGGCCGGGGAGCTGTTTTTT. Its translation is CASSFGTPAGELFF.